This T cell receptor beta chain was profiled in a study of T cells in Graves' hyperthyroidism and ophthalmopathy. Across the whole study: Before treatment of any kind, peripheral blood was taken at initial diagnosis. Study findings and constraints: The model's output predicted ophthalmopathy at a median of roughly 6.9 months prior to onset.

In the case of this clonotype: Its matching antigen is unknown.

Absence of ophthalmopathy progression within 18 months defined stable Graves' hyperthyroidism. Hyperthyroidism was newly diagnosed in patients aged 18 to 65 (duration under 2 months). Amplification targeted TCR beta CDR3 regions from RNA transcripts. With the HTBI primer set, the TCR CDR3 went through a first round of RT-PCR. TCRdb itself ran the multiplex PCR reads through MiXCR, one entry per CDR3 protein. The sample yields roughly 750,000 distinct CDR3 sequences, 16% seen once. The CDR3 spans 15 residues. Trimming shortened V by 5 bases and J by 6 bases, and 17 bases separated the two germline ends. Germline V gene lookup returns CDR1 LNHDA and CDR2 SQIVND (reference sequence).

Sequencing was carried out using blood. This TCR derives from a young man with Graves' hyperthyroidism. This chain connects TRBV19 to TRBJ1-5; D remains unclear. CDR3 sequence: CASSPDPGKGQPQHF. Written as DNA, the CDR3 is TGTGCCAGTAGTCCAGACCCGGGAAAGGGTCAGCCCCAGCATTTT.